This entry lists 14 T cell receptor beta chains sequenced from one sample in a study of TIL therapy for anti-PD-1-resistant metastatic lung cancer. The libraries were made with immunoSEQ v3. Profiled with immunoSEQ multiplex PCR; TCRdb holds only in-frame clones, not every one. The sample has 50,000 to 65,000 clones; roughly 69% are singletons. Indicated time point: pre-treatment sample, taken before nivolumab and TIL therapy. This specimen consisted of blood, obtained at baseline. All receptors come from a person between 25 and 79 years old with non-small cell lung cancer.

This chain links TRBV7-9 with TRBJ2-2, with 11 nucleotides matching TRBD2. J was trimmed by 3 bases and V by 5 bases; bases with no gene match: 5. Germline CDR1 and CDR2: SEHNR and FQNEAQ (reference sequence). The length of the CDR3 is 16 residues. DNA of the CDR3: TGTGCCAGCAGCCATCTAGCGGGAGGTGACACCGGGGAGCTGTTTTTT. Translation: CASSHLAGGDTGELFF.

The chain couples TRBV7-2 to TRBJ2-6; D might be TRBD2 (6 bases). The CDR3 has 17 residues. V dropped 1 base and J dropped 3 bases, with 13 bases sitting between them. Germline V gives CDR1 SGHTA, CDR2 FQGNSA. CDR3 sequence: CASSLDTAGFGANVLTF. CDR3 DNA sequence: TGTGCCAGCAGCTTAGACACGGCGGGGTTTGGGGCCAACGTCCTGACTTTC.

In its sample, this clone was seen a few times. CDR3 amino acids: CASSFRLRDTEAFF. The CDR3 DNA is TGTGCCAGCAGTTTCAGGTTGAGGGACACTGAAGCTTTCTTT. The chain carries TRBV28 and TRBJ1-1; D remains unclear. The CDR3 sequence is 14 residues long. The V end was cut by 3 bases, the J end by 3 bases, with 11 bases between. CDR1 MDHEN and CDR2 SYDVKM come from the germline V gene.

The V call is TRBV9, the J call TRBJ2-1; D ambiguous. Germline CDR1 and CDR2: SGDLS and YYNGEE. Trimming removed 0 bases at V and 6 bases at J, with 10 bases between. The CDR3 sequence is 14 residues long. The chain's CDR3 is CASSVEGRVNEQFF. The CDR3 DNA is TGTGCCAGCAGCGTAGAAGGTCGGGTCAATGAGCAGTTCTTC. The full variable domain, rest sourced from reference TRBV9 and TRBJ2-1, is DSGVTQTPKHLITATGQRVTLRCSPRSGDLSVYWYQQSLDQGLQFLIQYYNGEERAKGNILERFSAQQFPDLHSELNLSSLELGDSALYFCASSVEGRVNEQFFGPGTRLTVL.

As for this clone: A read error is possible here, since a much larger clone lies one base away. Other DNA sequences from this sample encode an identical CDR3 as well. The chain has TRBV30 and TRBJ1-5; maybe TRBD1 (5 bases). CDR1 GTSNPN and CDR2 SVGIG come from the germline V gene (reference sequence). This CDR3 region has 17 residues. The CDR3 sequence: CAWSVPSRGDSNQPQHF. The CDR3 coding sequence is TGTGCCTGGAGTGTACCAAGTCGAGGGGATAGCAATCAACCCCAGCATTTT.

The genes are TRBV5-8 and TRBJ2-4, with D uncertain. This CDR3 comprises 11 residues. CDR1 SGHTS and CDR2 YDEGEE come from the germline V gene. V shed 0 bases and J shed 7 bases, with 2 bases lying between them. CDR3 amino acids: CASSLGNIQYF. CDR3 DNA sequence: TGTGCCAGCAGCTTGGGCAACATTCAGTACTTC.

The chain uses TRBV7-3 and TRBJ2-3, with D possibly matching TRBD1 (6 bases). Germline V gene lookup returns CDR1 SGHTA and CDR2 FQGTGA. V lost 5 bases and J 4 bases, leaving 10 bases between the germline ends. The CDR3 runs 13 residues. The CDR3 loop reads CASSLQGPDTQYF. The CDR3 DNA is TGTGCCAGCAGCCTCCAGGGGCCAGATACGCAGTATTTT.

This rearrangement joins TRBV6-1 to TRBJ2-1; 9 bases map to TRBD1. Germline V gene sequence: CDR1 MNHNS, CDR2 SASEGT. With 7 bases clipped from V and 8 bases from J, the junction kept 12 bases outside the gene matches. The CDR3 runs to 15 residues. The CDR3: CASTDRDRERDEQFF. In nucleotides, the CDR3 is TGTGCCAGCACGGACCGGGACAGGGAGAGGGATGAGCAGTTCTTC.

The rearrangement joins TRBV2 to TRBJ2-7; TRBD2 agrees at 7 bases. This CDR3 contains 14 residues. V shed 3 bases and J 0 bases; nucleotides not matched to a gene: 2. Germline CDR1 reads SNHLY; CDR2 reads FYNNEI. CDR3 sequence: CASSEGGYSYEQYF. The CDR3 bases are TGTGCCAGCAGTGAGGGGGGGTACTCCTACGAGCAGTACTTC.

V usage is TRBV6-5 and J usage is TRBJ1-1, with 7 bases fitting TRBD1. In germline, CDR1 is MNHEY, CDR2 SVGAGI. The length of the CDR3 is 12 residues. V shed 5 bases, J shed 4 bases, and the junction held 1 base outside the gene matches. The CDR3 DNA is TGTGCCAGCAGTCGACAGGGCACTGAAGCTTTCTTT. It translates to CASSRQGTEAFF.

The CDR3 protein is CASRGLAVETQYF. In nucleotides, the CDR3 is TGTGCCAGCCGGGGACTAGCGGTAGAGACCCAGTACTTC. J is TRBJ2-5 and V is TRBV27; 11 nucleotides align to TRBD2. The CDR3 is 13 amino acids. CDR1 is MNHEY and CDR2 is SMNVEV in the germline V gene (reference sequence). V shed 8 bases and J 4 bases; nucleotides not matched to a gene: 3.

The V and J genes are TRBV2 and TRBJ1-2; possibly TRBD1 for D (5 bases). Germline CDR1 is SNHLY and CDR2 is FYNNEI. Trimming pared 6 bases from V and 8 bases from J, leaving 13 bases between. The CDR3 loop spans 12 amino acids. The CDR3 DNA reads as TGTGCCAGCAGGGACCGGGGACGGGGCTACACCTTC. It codes for CASRDRGRGYTF.

The table lists this clone with many counts. The rearrangement uses TRBV2 and TRBJ2-7, with D uncertain. Germline CDR1 is SNHLY and CDR2 is FYNNEI. V lost 1 base to trimming and J lost 1 base, with 2 bases between them. The CDR3 has 12 amino acids. The CDR3 bases are TGTGCCAGCAGTGAAGGATCCTACGAGCAGTACTTC. Translation gives CASSEGSYEQYF.

The rearrangement uses TRBV2 and TRBJ2-7; 8 positions agree with TRBD1. V was pared by 6 bases and J by 3 bases, with 1 base of the junction left unmatched. The CDR3 spans 12 residues. Germline values: CDR1 SNHLY, CDR2 FYNNEI. The CDR3 DNA reads TGTGCCAGCAGCGGACAGGGCTACGAGCAGTACTTC. Residues: CASSGQGYEQYF.